The 17 T cell receptor beta chains below come from one sample, sequenced in a study of shared clonotypes between healthy human individuals. Data came from immunoSEQ multiplex PCR; TCRdb stores just in-frame clones and leaves some out. This sample has approximately 2.5 million clones, with roughly nine tenths found just once. Sequencing was performed on naive CD4+ T cells sorted from blood. Subset reported: CD45RA+ positively selected. These receptors all stem from a man aged 18 to 29 in good health.

The chain carries TRBV28 and TRBJ2-5; D is undetermined. Trimming took 3 bases from V and 5 from J, leaving 10 bases between them. In germline, CDR1 is MDHEN, CDR2 SYDVKM. The length of the CDR3 is 13 residues. The CDR3 bases are TGTGCCAGCAGTTTGAAGGTTCCGGAGACCCAGTACTTC. Protein product: CASSLKVPETQYF.

V usage is TRBV6-5 and J usage is TRBJ2-7, with D tentatively TRBD1 (6 bases). This CDR3 has 14 amino acids. CDR1 is MNHEY and CDR2 is SVGAGI in the germline V gene. The V gene lost 2 bases and the J gene lost 4 bases, with 12 bases spanning the gap. The CDR3 loop is CASSYARGTYEQYF. In DNA form, the CDR3 reads TGTGCCAGCAGTTACGCCAGGGGAACGTACGAGCAGTACTTC.

The chain is built from TRBV27 and TRBJ2-6; D unclear. Trimming stripped 7 bases from V and 0 bases from J, with 13 bases between. This CDR3 spans 16 amino acids. Germline CDR1 reads MNHEY; CDR2 reads SMNVEV (reference sequence). CDR3 coding DNA: TGTGCCAGCAAGAGTGGATTGGGCTCTGGGGCCAACGTCCTGACTTTC. Translation gives CASKSGLGSGANVLTF.

The V and J genes are TRBV4-1 and TRBJ1-5, with unresolved D. V was clipped by 0 bases and J by 7 bases, with 16 bases between them. Germline loops: CDR1 MGHRA, CDR2 YSYEKL. The length of the CDR3 is 16 residues. CDR3 bases: TGCGCCAGCAGCCAAGATCTAGCGGGGTCAGTCCAGCCCCAGCATTTT. Translating it yields CASSQDLAGSVQPQHF.

The chain recombines TRBV6-1 with TRBJ2-2; D remains unclear. V dropped 2 bases and J dropped 4 bases, with 11 bases sitting between them. Germline V gives CDR1 MNHNS, CDR2 SASEGT. The CDR3 is 15 amino acids. The CDR3 sequence: CASSEQIRGTGELFF. Here the CDR3 DNA reads TGTGCCAGCAGTGAACAGATACGCGGCACCGGGGAGCTGTTTTTT.

The gene calls are TRBV5-4 and TRBJ2-1; D perhaps matches TRBD2 (7 bases). V was shortened by 2 bases and J by 6 bases, with 18 bases between the two germline ends. Germline CDR1 is SGHNT and CDR2 is YYREEE (reference sequence). This CDR3 region has 16 residues. The CDR3 protein is CASSFGGGERINEQFF. The CDR3, as DNA: TGTGCCAGCAGCTTTGGGGGGGGCGAAAGAATCAATGAGCAGTTCTTC.

V gene TRBV5-4 combines with J gene TRBJ2-1; TRBD1 aligns across 9 bases. Germline V gene data show CDR1 as SGHNT and CDR2 as YYREEE (reference sequence). V lost 3 bases and J lost 2; bases outside the gene matches: 3. The length of the CDR3 is 15 residues. In DNA form, the CDR3 reads TGTGCCAGCAGCTCGGACAGGGGCCCCTACAATGAGCAGTTCTTC. Translated, it gives CASSSDRGPYNEQFF.

V and J are TRBV6-1 and TRBJ2-7; 16 bases fit TRBD2. This CDR3 comprises 14 residues. Germline CDR1 is MNHNS and CDR2 is SASEGT. Losses at the gene ends were 9 bases for V and 3 bases for J; bases not matched to a gene: 2. CDR3 region: CASGTSGGDYEQYF. The DNA for the CDR3 is TGTGCCAGTGGGACTAGCGGGGGGGACTACGAGCAGTACTTC.

This chain links TRBV27 with TRBJ2-6, with 8 bases lining up with TRBD1. The germline gives CDR1 MNHEY, CDR2 SMNVEV (reference sequence). Trimming at V came to 8 bases and at J to 0 bases, leaving 15 bases not matched to a gene. The CDR3 is made up of 19 amino acids. The CDR3 region is CASGGWAGQAGSGANVLTF. CDR3 in DNA: TGTGCCAGCGGGGGCTGGGCGGGACAGGCTGGCTCTGGGGCCAACGTCCTGACTTTC.

This clone has more than one count but fewer than ten. Other DNA sequences within the sample encode an identical CDR3. The chain employs TRBV7-2 and TRBJ2-7, with D hard to call. Germline V gene data show CDR1 as SGHTA and CDR2 as FQGNSA. This CDR3 comprises 13 residues. V dropped 1 base and J dropped 0 bases, with 4 bases sitting between them. The CDR3 DNA is TGTGCCAGCAGCTTAGGGGTCTCCTACGAGCAGTACTTC. This translates into CASSLGVSYEQYF.

This chain uses TRBV6-5 with TRBJ2-1; 10 positions match TRBD1. After removal of 7 bases from V and 3 bases from J, the junction contained 6 bases not matched to a gene. The germline gives CDR1 MNHEY, CDR2 SVGAGI. The CDR3 contains 15 residues. CDR3: CASTTGQGDYNEQFF. In DNA, the CDR3 is TGTGCCAGCACTACAGGACAGGGGGACTACAATGAGCAGTTCTTC.

The V gene is TRBV6-1, the J gene TRBJ1-1; D unresolved. Germline V CDR1 and CDR2: MNHNS, SASEGT. This CDR3 has 13 residues. V gave up 2 bases and J gave up 10 bases, with 14 bases separating them. As DNA, the CDR3 is TGTGCCAGCAGTGAAACGGGCCACCGCGGAGCTTTCTTT. Its protein is CASSETGHRGAFF.

V gene TRBV5-1 combines with J gene TRBJ1-6; D gene unclear. CDR1 and CDR2 (germline): SGHRS, YFSETQ. Trimming cost V 1 base and J 11 bases, with 13 bases left between them. The CDR3 consists of 14 residues. CDR3 loop: CASSLSRLGAPLHF. For the CDR3, the DNA is TGCGCCAGCAGCTTGTCACGGCTCGGGGCACCCCTCCACTTT. The variable domain in full, completed from reference TRBV5-1 and TRBJ1-6, reads KAGVTQTPRYLIKTRGQQVTLSCSPISGHRSVSWYQQTPGQGLQFLFEYFSETQRNKGNFPGRFSGRQFSNSRSEMNVSTLELGDSALYLCASSLSRLGAPLHFGNGTRLTVT.

V usage is TRBV5-6 and J usage is TRBJ1-6, with TRBD1 identical over 8 bases. The CDR3 loop spans 16 amino acids. Per germline, CDR1 SGHDT and CDR2 YYEEEE. With V trimmed by 1 base and J by 8 bases, 8 bases remained unmatched. In DNA, the CDR3 is TGTGCCAGCAGCTTGTGGAGGACAGGGACGGATTCACCCCTCCACTTT. This codes for CASSLWRTGTDSPLHF.

The V gene is TRBV29-1, the J gene TRBJ1-5, with D unclear. From germline, CDR1 is SQVTM and CDR2 ANQGSEA. Trimming shortened V by 0 bases and J by 3 bases, and 6 bases separated the two germline ends. This CDR3 region has 13 residues. The CDR3 bases are TGCAGCGTTGAAGATGGGCACAATCAGCCCCAGCATTTT. It encodes CSVEDGHNQPQHF.

The chain employs TRBV7-9 and TRBJ2-7; tentative D call: TRBD1 (6 bases). Germline V gives CDR1 SEHNR, CDR2 FQNEAQ (reference sequence). The CDR3 runs to 14 residues. Trimming took off 5 bases at V and 3 bases at J, with 14 bases between the two ends. The chain's CDR3 is CASSPRDKGYEQYF. The CDR3 DNA sequence: TGTGCCAGCAGCCCCCGGGACAAAGGCTACGAGCAGTACTTC. The variable domain in full, completed from reference TRBV7-9 and TRBJ2-7, reads DTGVSQNPRHKITKRGQNVTFRCDPISEHNRLYWYRQTLGQGPEFLTYFQNEAQLEKSRLLSDRFSAERPKGSFSTLEIQRTEQGDSAMYLCASSPRDKGYEQYFGPGTRLTVT.

The rearrangement links TRBV5-1 to TRBJ1-4; D not certain. The CDR3 runs to 15 residues. Germline loops: CDR1 SGHRS, CDR2 YFSETQ. V shed 3 bases and J shed 5 bases, with 14 bases lying between them. The CDR3 is CASSSVGGQNEKLFF. CDR3 bases: TGCGCCAGCAGCTCCGTCGGTGGGCAAAATGAAAAACTGTTTTTT.